This TCR beta chain is from a study of blood T cell repertoires in COVID-19. Study as a whole: Italy, Spain and the United States were the sources of the convalescent and acute COVID-19 samples. The analysed material was cDNA or gDNA that came from T cells, B-cell-depleted T cells, or PBMCs.

Per the study methods: From reference gene primer amplification, estimates of nucleated cell counts were derived. The method was immunoSEQ multiplex PCR; TCRdb's version includes in-frame clones alone and lacks a portion of them. V and J calls and clone size are those listed in that table; D and trimming were worked out from the DNA. The sample lists over 100,000 clones; approximately 90% were seen once. CDR3 size: 17 residues. V gave up 4 bases and J gave up 2 bases; unmatched junction bases: 12. Germline loops: CDR1 SGHDT, CDR2 YYEEEE. This clone appeared a single time. The J gene is TRBJ1-2, the V gene TRBV5-6; 9 bases are shared with TRBD1. This TCR was recovered from a human donor in a cohort sampled during active COVID-19. The sequenced sample was peripheral blood. CDR3 sequence: CASSPLIQGARNYGYTF. The CDR3 DNA reads TGTGCCAGCAGCCCGTTAATACAGGGGGCGCGGAACTATGGCTACACCTTC.